This TCR beta chain originates from a study of shared clonotypes between healthy human individuals. Study at large: The study used three CD4 naive, three CD4 memory, two CD8 naive and one CD8 memory plate per donor.

The CDR3 is 17 amino acids. Germline V gene sequence: CDR1 SGHTA, CDR2 FQGNSA. V dropped 5 bases and J dropped 0 bases, with 19 bases sitting between them. This clone was recorded once. Its target is unknown. Whole-study findings and limits: Memory subsets had estimated richness that was generally smaller than that of naive subsets.

Method: immunoSEQ multiplex PCR; TCRdb's copy keeps in-frame clones and lacks some. The profile shows about 1 million clones, 70% to 80% of them singletons. This chain uses TRBV7-2 with TRBJ2-5; D possibly matches TRBD1 or TRBD2 (6 bases each). The sample was memory CD4+ T cells sorted from blood. The subset is: CD45RA-negative fraction. The receptor's source is a man between 18 and 35 years old in good health. CDR3 sequence reads: CASSPRLGGPNQETQYF. Written as DNA, the CDR3 is TGTGCCAGCAGCCCGAGATTGGGGGGCCCCAACCAAGAGACCCAGTACTTC. Looking up the rest from reference TRBV7-2 and TRBJ2-5 gives the full variable domain: GAGVSQSPSNKVTEKGKDVELRCDPISGHTALYWYRQSLGQGLEFLIYFQGNSAPDKSGLPSDRFSAERTGGSVSTLTIQRTQQEDSAVYLCASSPRLGGPNQETQYFGPGTRLLVL.